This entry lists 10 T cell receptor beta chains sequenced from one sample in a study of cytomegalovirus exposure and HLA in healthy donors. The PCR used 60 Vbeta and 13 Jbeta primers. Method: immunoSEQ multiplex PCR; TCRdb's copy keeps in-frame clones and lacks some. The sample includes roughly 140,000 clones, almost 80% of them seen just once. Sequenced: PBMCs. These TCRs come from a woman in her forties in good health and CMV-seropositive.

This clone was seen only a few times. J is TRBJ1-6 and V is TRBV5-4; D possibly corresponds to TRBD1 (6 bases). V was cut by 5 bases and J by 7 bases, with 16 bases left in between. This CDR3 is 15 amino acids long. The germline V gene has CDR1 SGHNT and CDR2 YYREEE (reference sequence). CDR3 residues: CASSRAGVRNSPLHF. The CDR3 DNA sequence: TGTGCCAGCAGTCGGGCAGGGGTTCGGAATTCACCCCTCCACTTT. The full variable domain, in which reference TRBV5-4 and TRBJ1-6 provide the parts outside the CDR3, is ETGVTQSPTHLIKTRGQQVTLRCSSQSGHNTVSWYQQALGQGPQFIFQYYREEENGRGNFPPRFSGLQFPNYSSELNVNALELDDSALYLCASSRAGVRNSPLHFGNGTRLTVT.

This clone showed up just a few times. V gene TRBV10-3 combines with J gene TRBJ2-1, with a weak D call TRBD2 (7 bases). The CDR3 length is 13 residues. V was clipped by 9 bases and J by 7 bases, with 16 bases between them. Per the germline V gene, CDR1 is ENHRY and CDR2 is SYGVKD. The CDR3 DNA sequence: TGTGCCATGGTGGGGGGGCTCGGAAATGAGCAGTTCTTC. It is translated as CAMVGGLGNEQFF.

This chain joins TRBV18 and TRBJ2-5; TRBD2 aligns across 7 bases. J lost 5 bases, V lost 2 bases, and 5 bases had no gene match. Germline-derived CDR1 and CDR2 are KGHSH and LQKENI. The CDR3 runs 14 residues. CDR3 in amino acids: CASSPKSGGETQYF. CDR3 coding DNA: TGTGCCAGCTCACCAAAATCCGGGGGGGAGACCCAGTACTTC.

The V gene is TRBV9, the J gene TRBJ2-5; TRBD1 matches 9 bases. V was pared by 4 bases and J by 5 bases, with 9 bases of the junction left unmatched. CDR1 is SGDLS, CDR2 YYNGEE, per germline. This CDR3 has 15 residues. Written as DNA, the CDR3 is TGTGCCAGCAGCTCCCGGGACAGGGAGAGGGAGACCCAGTACTTC. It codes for CASSSRDRERETQYF. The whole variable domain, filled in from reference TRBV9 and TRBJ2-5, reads DSGVTQTPKHLITATGQRVTLRCSPRSGDLSVYWYQQSLDQGLQFLIQYYNGEERAKGNILERFSAQQFPDLHSELNLSSLELGDSALYFCASSSRDRERETQYFGPGTRLLVL.

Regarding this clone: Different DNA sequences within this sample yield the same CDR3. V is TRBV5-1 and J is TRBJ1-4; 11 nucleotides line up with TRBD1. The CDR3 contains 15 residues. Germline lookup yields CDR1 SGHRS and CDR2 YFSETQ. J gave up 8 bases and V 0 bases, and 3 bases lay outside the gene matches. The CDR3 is CASSLAGTGGEKLFF. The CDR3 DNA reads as TGCGCCAGCAGCTTGGCCGGGACAGGGGGGGAAAAACTGTTTTTT.

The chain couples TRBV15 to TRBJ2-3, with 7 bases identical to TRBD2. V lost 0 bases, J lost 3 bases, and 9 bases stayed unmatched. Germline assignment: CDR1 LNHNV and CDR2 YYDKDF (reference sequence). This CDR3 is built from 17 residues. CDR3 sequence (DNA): TGTGCCACCAGCAGAGATAACAGCGGGGTCATTACAGATACGCAGTATTTT. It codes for CATSRDNSGVITDTQYF.

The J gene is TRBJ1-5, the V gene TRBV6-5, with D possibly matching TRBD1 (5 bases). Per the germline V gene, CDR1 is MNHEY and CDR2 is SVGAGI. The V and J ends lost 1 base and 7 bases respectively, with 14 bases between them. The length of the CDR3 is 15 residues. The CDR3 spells CASSYLAGGGQPQHF. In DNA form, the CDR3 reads TGTGCCAGCAGTTACTTGGCAGGCGGGGGGCAGCCCCAGCATTTT.

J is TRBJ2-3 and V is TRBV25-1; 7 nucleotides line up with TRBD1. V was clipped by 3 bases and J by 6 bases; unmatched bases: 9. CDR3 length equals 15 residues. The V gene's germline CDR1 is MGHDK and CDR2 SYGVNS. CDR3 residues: CASSDPGQIADTQYF. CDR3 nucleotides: TGTGCCAGCAGTGATCCGGGACAGATTGCCGATACGCAGTATTTT.

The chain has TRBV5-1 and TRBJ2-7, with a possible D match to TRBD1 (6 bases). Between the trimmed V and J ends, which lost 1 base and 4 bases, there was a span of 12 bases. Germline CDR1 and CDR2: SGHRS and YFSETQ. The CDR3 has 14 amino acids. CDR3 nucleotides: TGCGCCAGCAGCTTGTCGGGGACAAATTACGAGCAGTACTTC. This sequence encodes CASSLSGTNYEQYF.

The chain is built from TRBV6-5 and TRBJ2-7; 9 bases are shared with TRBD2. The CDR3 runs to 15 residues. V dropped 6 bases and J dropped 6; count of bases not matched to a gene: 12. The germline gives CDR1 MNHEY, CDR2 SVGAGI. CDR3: CASRITRGGFIEQYF. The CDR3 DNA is TGTGCCAGCAGGATAACGCGGGGGGGTTTTATCGAGCAGTACTTC.